These 5 T cell receptor beta chains were all obtained from the same sample, sequenced in a study of T-cell memory formation after mild COVID-19 (dated by TCRdb to about 2021). To prepare the library, 5' RACE was applied. Sequencing used an Illumina NovaSeq 6000. TCRdb handled the public reads itself, with Q25 trimming in fastp and clone calling in MiXCR, and kept productive beta chains. For every CDR3 protein sequence, its rows merge into one entry that carries the most common genes and DNA. In all, the sample holds around 340,000 distinct CDR3 sequences, and roughly 13% of those were seen once. Jointly, the top ten make up approximately 21% of the sample. What was sequenced was PBMCs or a T cell subset sorted from them (not recorded which). The receptors were sampled from a man younger than 30 who had mild COVID-19 (a few samples of this study predate the infection). The sample titles of this study are shuffled in the database, so cell type and time point are left out; the donor was told from shared clones.

The rearrangement joins TRBV15 to TRBJ1-1; D is uncertain. The length of the CDR3 is 14 residues. CDR1 and CDR2 (germline): LNHNV, YYDKDF (reference sequence). Trimming took 3 bases from V and 0 from J, leaving 8 bases between them. CDR3 residues: CATSRDKMNTEAFF. As DNA, the CDR3 is TGTGCCACCAGCAGGGATAAGATGAACACTGAAGCTTTCTTT.

This chain links TRBV5-1 with TRBJ1-3, with D unresolved. CDR1 and CDR2 (germline): SGHRS, YFSETQ. CDR3 length equals 18 residues. V gave up 0 bases and J gave up 2 bases, with 18 bases separating them. The CDR3 region has the DNA TGCGCCAGCAGCTTGGAGGTCTCCTTTACGGGTCCTGGAAACACCATATATTTT. The encoded protein is CASSLEVSFTGPGNTIYF.

In its sample, this clonotype was seen a few times. The chain joins TRBV19 to TRBJ1-4, with D perhaps matching TRBD1 (6 bases). The germline V gene has CDR1 LNHDA and CDR2 SQIVND (reference sequence). This CDR3 is 13 amino acids long. Trimming cost V 3 bases and J 7 bases, with 9 bases left between them. CDR3 coding DNA: TGTGCCAGTAGTATCACAGGGCCTGAAAAACTGTTTTTT. Its protein is CASSITGPEKLFF.

This clonotype was counted ten times or more. V gene TRBV7-6 combines with J gene TRBJ2-2; D assignment may be TRBD1 or TRBD2 (5 bases each). The V and J ends lost 1 base and 7 bases respectively, with 13 bases between them. CDR1 and CDR2 (germline): SGHVS, FNYEAQ. The CDR3 runs 15 residues. CDR3 DNA: TGTGCCAGCAGCTTAGATCCGGGGCCAGGCGGGGAGCTGTTTTTT. Translation gives CASSLDPGPGGELFF.

This clonotype was seen many times. This chain links TRBV5-1 with TRBJ2-1; D gene ambiguous. Germline CDR1 SGHRS, CDR2 YFSETQ. V was clipped by 4 bases and J by 0 bases, with 14 bases between them. The CDR3 is made up of 16 amino acids. DNA for the CDR3: TGCGCCAGCAGCCCGACAAGCGCTAGCTCCTACAATGAGCAGTTCTTC. This translates into CASSPTSASSYNEQFF.